This T cell receptor (beta chain) was sequenced for a study of blood T cell repertoires in COVID-19. Background on the study: Specimens from acute and convalescent COVID-19 originated in the United States, Italy and Spain.

Per the authors' pipeline: Estimation of nucleated cell counts was performed using reference gene primer amplification. The protocol was immunoSEQ multiplex PCR, while the TCRdb copy is restricted to in-frame clones and leaves out a portion. The DNA was the basis for D and trimming; V, J and clone size are from that table. The sample holds 230,000 or so clones; around 81% are singletons and the top ten take 4% to 5.5%. The CDR3 consists of 15 residues. The germline CDR1 and CDR2 sequences are SGHRS and YFSETQ. The ends lost 4 bases at V and 2 bases at J; junction bases unmatched: 7. The receptor was derived from a man between 45 and 60 years old with active or convalescent COVID-19. This chain links TRBV5-1 with TRBJ1-1; 8 bases align to TRBD1. The material sequenced was peripheral blood. CDR3: CASSGMGQANTEAFF. In nucleotides, the CDR3 is TGCGCCAGCAGCGGAATGGGACAGGCAAACACTGAAGCTTTCTTT.